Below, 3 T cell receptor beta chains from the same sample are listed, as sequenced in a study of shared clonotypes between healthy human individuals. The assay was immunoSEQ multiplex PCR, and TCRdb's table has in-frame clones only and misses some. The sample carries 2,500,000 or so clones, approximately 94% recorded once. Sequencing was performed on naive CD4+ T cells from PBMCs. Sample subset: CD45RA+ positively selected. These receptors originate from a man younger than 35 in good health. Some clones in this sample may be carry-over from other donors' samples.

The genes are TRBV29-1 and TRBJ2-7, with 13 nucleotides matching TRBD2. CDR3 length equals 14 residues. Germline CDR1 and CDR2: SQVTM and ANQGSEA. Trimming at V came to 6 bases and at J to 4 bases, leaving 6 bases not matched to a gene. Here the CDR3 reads CSVYGLAGVYEQYF. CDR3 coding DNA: TGCAGCGTCTATGGACTAGCGGGAGTGTACGAGCAGTACTTC.

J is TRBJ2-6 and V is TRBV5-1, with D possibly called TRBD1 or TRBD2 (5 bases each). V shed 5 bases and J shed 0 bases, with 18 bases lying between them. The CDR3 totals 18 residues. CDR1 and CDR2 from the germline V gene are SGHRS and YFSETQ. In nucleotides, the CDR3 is TGCGCCAGCAGTTCCGATGAGGGGCTCAGCTCTGGGGCCAACGTCCTGACTTTC. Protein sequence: CASSSDEGLSSGANVLTF.

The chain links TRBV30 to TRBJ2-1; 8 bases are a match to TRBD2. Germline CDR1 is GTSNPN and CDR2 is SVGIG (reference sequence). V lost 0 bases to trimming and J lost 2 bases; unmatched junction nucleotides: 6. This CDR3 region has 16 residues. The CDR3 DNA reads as TGTGCCTGGAGTGTATCGAGCGGGAGCACCTACAATGAGCAGTTCTTC. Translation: CAWSVSSGSTYNEQFF.